Each of the 31 T cell receptor beta chains below was sequenced from the same sample in a study of tumor and adjacent non-tumor tissue in lung cancer. The template was RNA from unsorted bulk tissue. Three rounds of nested PCR, following a modified ARM-PCR protocol, produced the TCRbeta library. In TCRdb, the multiplex PCR reads were re-called with MiXCR into one record per CDR3 protein. In the table there are about 93,000 distinct CDR3 sequences, 67% of which are singletons. Sequenced: lung tumor tissue. The origin of the receptors is a man aged 55 to 70 with non-small cell lung cancer.

This clonotype was counted at least ten times. The rearrangement links TRBV28 to TRBJ2-2; D perhaps matches TRBD1 (5 bases). This CDR3 is 14 amino acids long. Trimming cost V 4 bases and J 7 bases, with 13 bases left between them. Germline CDR1 is MDHEN and CDR2 is SYDVKM. Written as DNA, the CDR3 is TGTGCCAGCAGTTGGGCAGGGCGGATCGGGGAGCTGTTTTTT. Residues: CASSWAGRIGELFF. Full variable domain (outside the CDR3, taken from reference TRBV28 and TRBJ2-2): DVKVTQSSRYLVKRTGEKVFLECVQDMDHENMFWYRQDPGLGLRLIYFSYDVKMKEKGDIPEGYSVSREKKERFSLILESASTNQTSMYLCASSWAGRIGELFFGEGSRLTVL.

This clonotype came up many times. The chain is built from TRBV6-6 and TRBJ2-1; unclear D gene. This CDR3 is built from 11 residues. V dropped 6 bases and J dropped 6 bases, with 6 bases sitting between them. The V gene's germline CDR1 is MNHNY and CDR2 SVGAGI (reference sequence). CDR3 sequence (DNA): TGTGCCAGCAGCCCCACCAATGAGCAGTTCTTC. This encodes CASSPTNEQFF.

The chain is built from TRBV4-2 and TRBJ2-7; 10 bases fit TRBD2. V dropped 3 bases and J dropped 4; count of bases not matched to a gene: 18. The CDR3 extends over 19 amino acids. In germline, CDR1 is LGHNA, CDR2 YNFKEQ. The CDR3 reads CASSHGRRSSGGPSYEQYF. CDR3 bases: TGTGCCAGCAGCCATGGTAGAAGGAGTAGCGGGGGGCCCTCATACGAGCAGTACTTC.

As regards this clonotype: A read error may account for a junction end that differs from germline. The chain uses TRBV7-8 and TRBJ2-7, with D tentatively TRBD1 or TRBD2 (5 bases each). Germline CDR1 SGHVS, CDR2 FQNEAQ. The CDR3 is 16 amino acids. The CDR3 DNA sequence: TGTGCCAGCAGCCCACAACCGGGACGGGGAGCCTACGAGCGGTACTTC. This gives the protein CASSPQPGRGAYERYF.

Points on this clonotype: A read error may account for a junction end that differs from germline. V is TRBV11-2 and J is TRBJ2-5, with 7 bases lining up with TRBD1. The CDR3 totals 15 residues. The V gene's germline CDR1 is SGHAT and CDR2 FQNNGV. CDR3 in amino acids: CAISLEGTDHETQYF. CDR3 in DNA: TGTGCCATCAGCTTAGAAGGGACAGACCATGAGACCCAGTACTTC. Filled out from reference TRBV11-2 and TRBJ2-5, the complete variable domain reads EAGVAQSPRYKIIEKRQSVAFWCNPISGHATLYWYQQILGQGPKLLIQFQNNGVVDDSQLPKDRFSAERLKGVDSTLKIQPAKLEDSAVYLCAISLEGTDHETQYFGPGTRLLVL.

The genes are TRBV4-1 and TRBJ2-3, with D perhaps matching TRBD2 (6 bases). Germline V gene data show CDR1 as MGHRA and CDR2 as YSYEKL. This CDR3 is built from 17 residues. V was pared by 0 bases and J by 5 bases, with 18 bases between. CDR3 region: CASSQDPWGGIKDTQYF. In DNA form, the CDR3 reads TGCGCCAGCAGCCAAGATCCTTGGGGCGGGATAAAAGATACGCAGTATTTT.

As for this clonotype: A much larger clone sits a single nucleotide away, making a read error possible. CDR3 residues: CASSSLHVTGVLFF. The CDR3 coding sequence is TGTGCCAGCAGTTCCCTACACGTCACCGGGGTGCTGTTTTTT. The J gene is TRBJ2-2, the V gene TRBV12-3 or TRBV12-4; perhaps TRBD2 as D (5 bases). This CDR3 comprises 14 residues.

On this clonotype: The junction shows a germline mismatch at one end, possibly a read error. The rearrangement links TRBV12-3 or TRBV12-4 to TRBJ2-5; 7 nucleotides agree with TRBD2. This CDR3 spans 16 amino acids. Written as DNA, the CDR3 is TGTGCCTGCAGTTTATGGGAAAGAGCGGGACAAGAGACCCAGTACTTC. This gives the protein CACSLWERAGQETQYF.

Comments on this clonotype: In this CDR3 the conserved last residue, phenylalanine or tryptophan, is missing, so a read error is likely. The chain employs TRBV12-3 or TRBV12-4 and TRBJ1-2, with D possibly TRBD1 on 5 matching bases. The CDR3 consists of 13 residues. The CDR3 loop reads CANSLGVGYCYTL. The CDR3 region has the DNA TGTGCCAACAGTTTAGGGGTCGGGTATTGCTACACCTTA.

This clonotype was seen repeatedly, ten times or more. This chain uses TRBV20-1 with TRBJ1-6; TRBD1 is a possible D gene (5 bases). The CDR3 extends over 15 amino acids. Germline loops: CDR1 DFQATT, CDR2 SNEGSKA (reference sequence). With 2 bases removed from V and 5 bases from J, the gap between germline ends came to 13 bases. Written as DNA, the CDR3 is TGCAGTGCTAGAAAGGGGCCAGGCAATAATTCACCCCTCCACTTT. Protein sequence: CSARKGPGNNSPLHF.

The V gene is TRBV6-5, the J gene TRBJ2-5; maybe TRBD1 (5 bases). The V end was cut by 0 bases, the J end by 8 bases, with 13 bases between. This CDR3 is 14 amino acids long. In germline, CDR1 is MNHEY, CDR2 SVGAGI. The CDR3 sequence: CASSYSTAWDTQYF. The CDR3 nucleotides are TGTGCCAGCAGTTACTCGACAGCCTGGGATACCCAGTACTTC.

A word on this clonotype: One junction end disagrees with the germline gene, perhaps due to a read error. Here the CDR3 reads CSVEGGHKSYNEHFF. The CDR3 nucleotides read TGCAGCGTTGAGGGTGGTCACAAATCCTACAATGAGCATTTCTTC. The chain joins TRBV29-1 to TRBJ2-1; D not resolved. The germline V gene encodes CDR1 SQVTM and CDR2 ANQGSEA. This CDR3 is 15 amino acids long.

Turning to this clonotype: A single base separates this from a much larger clone, so it may be a read error. V gene TRBV5-1 combines with J gene TRBJ2-1; 11 bases align to TRBD2. The CDR3 is 15 amino acids. In germline, CDR1 is SGHRS, CDR2 YFSETQ. CDR3 residues: CAGSKLAGAGDEQFF. CDR3 DNA sequence: TGCGCCGGCAGCAAACTAGCGGGAGCTGGCGATGAGCAGTTCTTC.

Concerning this clonotype: Because it lacks the conserved phenylalanine or tryptophan at the end, this CDR3 is likely a read error. V usage is TRBV12-3 or TRBV12-4 and J usage is TRBJ2-5; D remains unclear. This CDR3 spans 15 amino acids. The germline V and J ends were trimmed by 8 bases and 1 base, with 17 bases remaining between them. This chain's CDR3 is CASGRNGVGQETQYL. In DNA, the CDR3 is TGTGCCAGCGGCCGCAACGGAGTGGGCCAAGAGACCCAGTACTTG.

This clonotype turned up a few times. Germline is not matched at one junction end, which may reflect a read error. This chain connects TRBV5-1 to TRBJ2-3, with TRBD2 matching 8 bases. Germline V CDR1 and CDR2: SGHRS, YFSETQ. The CDR3 is made up of 16 amino acids. DNA for the CDR3: TGCGTCAGCAGGTCAATTCTAGCGGGCAGCGGGGATACGCAGTATTTT. Encoded protein: CVSRSILAGSGDTQYF.

Comments on this clonotype: This may come from a read error, since a much larger clone is one base off. V usage is TRBV6-6 and J usage is TRBJ1-1; D remains unclear. Deletions cut 2 bases from V and 5 bases from J, with 6 bases between. Germline V gene lookup returns CDR1 MNHNY and CDR2 SVGAGI (reference sequence). The CDR3 length is 12 residues. The CDR3 DNA reads TGTGCCAGCAGTTACGTAGAGACTGAAGCTTTCTTT. Translated, it gives CASSYVETEAFF.

The J gene is TRBJ1-1, the V gene TRBV4-1; a possible D gene is TRBD1 (6 bases). Trimming shortened V by 5 bases and J by 3 bases, and 19 bases separated the two germline ends. Germline CDR1 MGHRA, CDR2 YSYEKL. The CDR3 loop spans 16 amino acids. The CDR3 region has the DNA TGCGCCAGCAGCTATATACTGGGGACAAGGGACACTGAAGCTTTCTTT. This translates into CASSYILGTRDTEAFF.

This clonotype was observed at least ten times. The chain has TRBV6-1 and TRBJ2-2; the D is unclear. Trimming stripped 3 bases from V and 1 base from J, with 6 bases between. Germline lookup yields CDR1 MNHNS and CDR2 SASEGT. There are 14 residues in the CDR3. For the CDR3, the DNA is TGTGCCAGCAGTGATGGAGTGAACACCGGGGAGCTGTTTTTT. This sequence encodes CASSDGVNTGELFF.

Details on this clonotype: The conserved closing phenylalanine or tryptophan is absent in this CDR3, likely reflecting a read error. The DNA is left out, because the CDR3 cannot be placed on it with certainty; the CDR3 is given as TCRdb lists it. This chain joins TRBV29-1 and TRBJ2-3; TRBD1 was called by the table and not checked on the DNA. 14 amino acids form the CDR3, both terminal residues included. Per germline, CDR1 SQVTM and CDR2 ANQGSEA. The CDR3 here is CSVEGVRRADTHYL.

Details on this clonotype: The CDR3 does not end in the conserved phenylalanine or tryptophan, so this is likely a read error. The chain joins TRBV5-5 to TRBJ1-1; D is unclear. Germline CDR1 reads SGHKS; CDR2 reads YYEKEE (reference sequence). This CDR3 has 15 residues. Trimming pared 2 bases from V and 1 base from J, leaving 12 bases between. DNA for the CDR3: TGTGCCAGCAGCTTAGATGGTGGGGAGAACACTGAAGCTTTCCTT. This translates into CASSLDGGENTEAFL.

The table lists this clonotype with many counts. This rearrangement joins TRBV29-1 to TRBJ1-2; possible D gene TRBD1, 6 bases. Trimming took 4 bases from V and 2 from J, leaving 11 bases between them. The germline V gene has CDR1 SQVTM and CDR2 ANQGSEA. The CDR3 is made up of 13 amino acids. CDR3 sequence: CSVGRGANYGYTF. DNA of the CDR3: TGCAGCGTTGGCCGGGGGGCGAACTATGGCTACACCTTC. The variable domain in full, completed from reference TRBV29-1 and TRBJ1-2, reads SAVISQKPSRDICQRGTSLTIQCQVDSQVTMMFWYRQQPGQSLTLIATANQGSEATYESGFVIDKFPISRPNLTFSTLTVSNMSPEDSSIYLCSVGRGANYGYTFGSGTRLTVV.

The chain couples TRBV5-6 to TRBJ2-3, with 12 positions matching TRBD2. CDR1 is SGHDT and CDR2 is YYEEEE in the germline V gene. The CDR3 runs 16 residues. V shed 2 bases, J shed 6 bases, and the junction held 7 bases outside the gene matches. The CDR3 protein is CASSLWTSGDSDTQYF. The CDR3 DNA follows: TGTGCCAGCAGCTTATGGACTAGCGGGGACTCTGATACGCAGTATTTT.

Remarks on this clonotype: The CDR3 ends on some other residue instead of the conserved phenylalanine or tryptophan, so this is likely a read error. V and J are TRBV12-3 or TRBV12-4 and TRBJ2-6, with D possibly being TRBD2 (6 bases). CDR3 size: 17 residues. The V end was cut by 7 bases, the J end by 0 bases, with 16 bases between. The CDR3 region is CASNPGTSASGANVLTL. DNA for the CDR3: TGTGCCAGCAATCCTGGGACTTCTGCCTCTGGGGCCAACGTCCTGACTCTC.

Concerning this clonotype: Germline is not matched at one junction end, which may reflect a read error. The V gene is TRBV5-1, the J gene TRBJ1-5, with 8 bases matching TRBD1. CDR1 is SGHRS and CDR2 is YFSETQ in the germline V gene. This CDR3 is built from 16 residues. The CDR3 sequence is CASIPKGQVFNQSQHF. For the CDR3, the DNA is TGCGCCAGCATCCCAAAGGGACAGGTTTTTAATCAGTCCCAGCATTTT.

This clonotype was detected only a few times. The chain couples TRBV12-3 or TRBV12-4 to TRBJ2-3; maybe TRBD2 (5 bases). The CDR3 length is 13 residues. V lost 10 bases and J 1 base, leaving 12 bases between the germline ends. Here the CDR3 DNA reads TGTGCCACCAGCACCGGGGGCACAGATACGCAGTATTTT. Protein: CATSTGGTDTQYF.

The rearrangement joins TRBV11-2 to TRBJ2-1, with 7 bases identical to TRBD2. The J call may be faulty, since TRBJ2-7 better matches the DNA end. Germline V gene sequence: CDR1 SGHAT, CDR2 FQNNGV. The CDR3 has 18 residues. The CDR3 sequence: CASSCFLVGGQSYNEQYF. In DNA, the CDR3 is TGTGCCAGCAGCTGTTTCCTAGTGGGAGGGCAATCCTACAACGAGCAGTACTTC.

This clonotype was recorded only once. One end of the junction fails to match germline, which may point to a read error. The gene calls are TRBV14 and TRBJ2-3; perhaps TRBD2 as D (5 bases). This CDR3 is built from 16 residues. In germline, CDR1 is SGHDN, CDR2 FVKESK. DNA for the CDR3: TGTGCCAACAGCCAAGCCCAAAGAGGGTACACAGATACGCAGTATTTC. The encoded protein is CANSQAQRGYTDTQYF.

A note on this clonotype: Given a much more abundant clone one base away, this may be a read error. The gene calls are TRBV5-1 and TRBJ1-1; the D is unclear. The V gene's germline CDR1 is SGHRS and CDR2 YFSETQ. This CDR3 contains 12 residues. The CDR3 loop is CTSSLDETEAFF. CDR3 bases: TGCACCAGCAGCTTGGATGAAACTGAAGCTTTCTTT.

This clonotype occurred a few times. Being one base from a much bigger clone, this may be a read error. V gene TRBV4-1 combines with J gene TRBJ2-5, with D perhaps TRBD2 (5 bases). The germline CDR1 and CDR2 sequences are MGHRA and YSYEKL. The CDR3 loop spans 14 amino acids. CDR3 in amino acids: CACSQGADQETQYF. CDR3 in DNA: TGCGCCTGCAGCCAAGGAGCGGACCAAGAGACCCAGTACTTC.

By sample fraction, this clonotype is medium-sized. The V gene is TRBV12-3 or TRBV12-4, the J gene TRBJ1-6; no reliable D call. The CDR3 loop spans 15 amino acids. V shed 5 bases and J shed 0 bases, with 8 bases lying between them. The CDR3 sequence: CASSDTSSYNSPLHF. The CDR3 nucleotides are TGTGCCAGCAGTGATACTAGCTCCTATAATTCACCCCTCCACTTT.

On this clonotype: A clone one base away is much larger, so this may be a read error. V gene TRBV12-3 or TRBV12-4 combines with J gene TRBJ2-3; tentative D call: TRBD2 (5 bases). The CDR3 consists of 13 residues. This CDR3 is CTSSLGGPDTQYF. DNA for the CDR3: TGTACCAGCAGTTTAGGAGGTCCAGATACGCAGTATTTT.